These 29 T cell receptor beta chains were sequenced from one sample in a study of cytomegalovirus exposure and HLA in healthy donors. Primers: 60 Vbeta forward and 13 Jbeta reverse. Method: immunoSEQ multiplex PCR; TCRdb's copy keeps in-frame clones and lacks some. Of about 190,000 clones listed, more than 75% are singletons. The material sequenced was PBMCs. The origin of the receptors is a man in his thirties or forties in good health and CMV-seronegative.

The chain couples TRBV2 to TRBJ2-3, with D perhaps matching TRBD2 (5 bases). This CDR3 contains 14 residues. Between the trimmed V and J ends, which lost 3 bases and 3 bases, there was a span of 10 bases. Germline lookup yields CDR1 SNHLY and CDR2 FYNNEI. The CDR3 region has the DNA TGTGCCAGCAGTGACGGGGTGGGGACAGATACGCAGTATTTT. This translates into CASSDGVGTDTQYF.

This chain links TRBV15 with TRBJ2-1, with D possibly being TRBD2 (7 bases). Germline-derived CDR1 and CDR2 are LNHNV and YYDKDF (reference sequence). With 3 bases removed from V and 6 bases from J, the gap between germline ends came to 21 bases. The CDR3 extends over 17 amino acids. Here the CDR3 reads CATSRAFLGGPGNEQFF. CDR3 bases: TGTGCCACCAGCAGGGCCTTTTTGGGGGGGCCCGGCAATGAGCAGTTCTTC.

The chain couples TRBV7-2 to TRBJ2-5; 9 nucleotides align to TRBD2. The CDR3 length is 16 residues. V shed 0 bases and J 5 bases; nucleotides not matched to a gene: 7. CDR1 and CDR2 (germline): SGHTA, FQGNSA. CDR3 protein: CASSLAEGLAWETQYF. CDR3 sequence (DNA): TGTGCCAGCAGCTTAGCAGAAGGACTAGCGTGGGAGACCCAGTACTTC.

The chain recombines TRBV7-2 with TRBJ2-3, with D unresolved. Per germline, CDR1 SGHTA and CDR2 FQGNSA. V gave up 1 base and J gave up 4 bases, with 15 bases separating them. The CDR3 sequence is 16 residues long. CDR3 nucleotide sequence: TGTGCCAGCAGCTTAGGAGATACCATTTTGGCAGATACGCAGTATTTT. It is translated as CASSLGDTILADTQYF.

The V and J genes are TRBV7-2 and TRBJ1-1, with a possible D match to TRBD1 (6 bases). The germline V gene has CDR1 SGHTA and CDR2 FQGNSA. Deletions cut 5 bases from V and 8 bases from J, with 18 bases between. The CDR3 consists of 14 residues. The CDR3 region has the DNA TGTGCCAGCAGCCCAATGGGGGGGCAGGGGGAAGCTTTCTTT. The encoded protein is CASSPMGGQGEAFF.

The chain combines TRBV4-1 with TRBJ2-6, with D perhaps matching TRBD2 (5 bases). The ends were cut back, 0 bases at V and 1 base at J, with 10 bases in the middle. The CDR3 loop spans 17 amino acids. In germline, CDR1 is MGHRA, CDR2 YSYEKL. The CDR3 region has the DNA TGCGCCAGCAGCCAAGATTTAGCGCCGTCTGGGGCCAACGTCCTGACTTTC. It encodes CASSQDLAPSGANVLTF.

The V and J genes are TRBV7-9 and TRBJ1-3, with unresolved D. V was pared by 8 bases and J by 7 bases, with 12 bases between. The CDR3 totals 12 residues. In germline, CDR1 is SEHNR, CDR2 FQNEAQ (reference sequence). The CDR3 region is CASQEGTNTIYF. CDR3 nucleotide sequence: TGTGCCAGCCAGGAAGGCACGAACACCATATATTTT.

The chain is built from TRBV29-1 and TRBJ1-1, with TRBD1 as a possible D gene (6 bases). CDR1 and CDR2 (germline): SQVTM, ANQGSEA. V was cut by 5 bases and J by 4 bases, with 20 bases left in between. The CDR3 spans 15 residues. The CDR3 here is CSVLGAGPRGTEAFF. The CDR3 nucleotides are TGCAGCGTTTTGGGGGCTGGCCCACGAGGCACTGAAGCTTTCTTT.

J is TRBJ2-7 and V is TRBV11-2; maybe TRBD1 (6 bases). The CDR3 sequence is 13 residues long. Germline CDR1 is SGHAT and CDR2 is FQNNGV. V gave up 4 bases and J gave up 6 bases, with 13 bases separating them. CDR3: CASSSRTVFEQYF. CDR3 DNA: TGTGCCAGCAGCTCAAGGACAGTTTTCGAGCAGTACTTC.

V usage is TRBV7-8 and J usage is TRBJ2-7; D uncertain. V gave up 2 bases and J gave up 3 bases, with 8 bases separating them. The CDR3 runs to 13 residues. CDR1 and CDR2 (germline): SGHVS, FQNEAQ. CDR3 in amino acids: CASSLSVIYEQYF. CDR3 DNA sequence: TGTGCCAGCAGCTTATCTGTTATCTACGAGCAGTACTTC.

This clone was observed a handful of times. The rearrangement uses TRBV2 and TRBJ1-5; D gene ambiguous. The CDR3 runs to 12 residues. Germline assignment: CDR1 SNHLY and CDR2 FYNNEI. The V gene lost 4 bases and the J gene lost 5 bases, with 6 bases spanning the gap. The CDR3 loop reads CASSVMYQPQHF. CDR3 nucleotides: TGTGCCAGCAGTGTTATGTATCAGCCCCAGCATTTT.

The chain employs TRBV2 and TRBJ2-5, with 7 bases matching TRBD1. Germline CDR1 SNHLY, CDR2 FYNNEI. The CDR3 is 15 residues long. The V and J ends lost 4 bases and 4 bases, in that order; junction bases with no gene match: 9. The CDR3 loop is CASSGRGQGLETQYF. The CDR3 DNA reads TGTGCCAGCAGTGGAAGGGGGCAGGGGCTAGAGACCCAGTACTTC.

V is TRBV19 and J is TRBJ1-5, with 8 nucleotides matching TRBD1. With V trimmed by 4 bases and J by 3 bases, 14 bases remained unmatched. The CDR3 has 18 amino acids. Per the germline V gene, CDR1 is LNHDA and CDR2 is SQIVND (reference sequence). This CDR3 reads CASSSNRGVPLNNQPQHF. DNA for the CDR3: TGTGCCAGTAGTAGTAACAGGGGGGTACCATTGAACAATCAGCCCCAGCATTTT.

CDR3 amino acids: CASSLDGGQSSYEQYF. CDR3 bases: TGTGCCAGCAGCTTAGACGGGGGGCAGAGCTCCTACGAGCAGTACTTC. The chain is built from TRBV11-2 and TRBJ2-7; TRBD2 might be the D (7 bases). The ends were cut back, 0 bases at V and 0 bases at J, with 12 bases in the middle. Per the germline V gene, CDR1 is SGHAT and CDR2 is FQNNGV. There are 16 residues in the CDR3.

The chain recombines TRBV4-1 with TRBJ2-6; 12 positions agree with TRBD1. The J segment lost 2 bases and the V segment lost 8 bases, leaving 7 bases of the junction unmatched. Germline CDR1 MGHRA, CDR2 YSYEKL. The CDR3 spans 17 residues. CDR3: CASQPGQGAAGANVLTF. For the CDR3, the DNA is TGCGCCAGCCAACCGGGACAGGGGGCAGCTGGGGCCAACGTCCTGACTTTC.

The gene calls are TRBV5-1 and TRBJ2-3, with 9 bases identical to TRBD2. The CDR3 is made up of 15 amino acids. The junction had 1 base not matched to a gene; V was cut back by 1 base and J by 1 base. CDR1 and CDR2 (germline): SGHRS, YFSETQ. Here the CDR3 DNA reads TGCGCCAGCAGCTTGTTAGCGGGGGGCACAGATACGCAGTATTTT. It encodes CASSLLAGGTDTQYF.

This clone turned up a few times. The chain is built from TRBV6-4 and TRBJ1-1; D gene unclear. This CDR3 is 13 amino acids long. Trimming pared 7 bases from V and 4 bases from J, leaving 13 bases between. Germline CDR1 is MRHNA and CDR2 is SNTAGT. The CDR3 region is CASTQEEGTEAFF. The CDR3 DNA sequence: TGTGCCAGCACCCAAGAGGAGGGCACTGAAGCTTTCTTT.

V and J are TRBV7-2 and TRBJ2-3, with 7 nucleotides matching TRBD1. Germline V gene lookup returns CDR1 SGHTA and CDR2 FQGNSA. The ends lost 1 base at V and 5 bases at J; junction bases unmatched: 6. The CDR3 contains 15 residues. The CDR3, as DNA: TGTGCCAGCAGCTTAGTTGCAGGGGGTGGAGATACGCAGTATTTT. Protein product: CASSLVAGGGDTQYF.

In its sample, this clone was seen once. The chain recombines TRBV2 with TRBJ2-3; D remains unclear. Per the germline V gene, CDR1 is SNHLY and CDR2 is FYNNEI. CDR3 length equals 14 residues. V lost 6 bases, J lost 0 bases, and 10 bases lay in between. CDR3 residues: CASRPPGSTDTQYF. The CDR3 nucleotides are TGTGCCAGCAGGCCCCCAGGTAGCACAGATACGCAGTATTTT.

The chain combines TRBV19 with TRBJ2-3; 7 bases match TRBD2. The CDR3 is made up of 15 amino acids. Germline CDR1 is LNHDA and CDR2 is SQIVND (reference sequence). The junction had 7 bases not matched to a gene; V was cut back by 6 bases and J by 1 base. The CDR3 loop is CASSGWAGGTDTQYF. In DNA form, the CDR3 reads TGTGCCAGTAGCGGTTGGGCGGGAGGCACAGATACGCAGTATTTT. The full variable domain, in which reference TRBV19 and TRBJ2-3 provide the parts outside the CDR3, is DGGITQSPKYLFRKEGQNVTLSCEQNLNHDAMYWYRQDPGQGLRLIYYSQIVNDFQKGDIAEGYSVSREKKESFPLTVTSAQKNPTAFYLCASSGWAGGTDTQYFGPGTRLTVL.

This chain links TRBV15 with TRBJ2-7; 11 bases align to TRBD2. The germline gives CDR1 LNHNV, CDR2 YYDKDF (reference sequence). V lost 0 bases to trimming and J lost 3 bases; unmatched junction nucleotides: 4. This CDR3 contains 16 residues. The CDR3 sequence is CATSRDLAGGNYEQYF. In DNA form, the CDR3 reads TGTGCCACCAGCAGAGACCTAGCGGGGGGTAACTACGAGCAGTACTTC. The variable domain in full, completed from reference TRBV15 and TRBJ2-7, reads DAMVIQNPRYQVTQFGKPVTLSCSQTLNHNVMYWYQQKSSQAPKLLFHYYDKDFNNEADTPDNFQSRRPNTSFCFLDIRSPGLGDTAMYLCATSRDLAGGNYEQYFGPGTRLTVT.

This clone showed up just once. The chain uses TRBV9 and TRBJ2-1; 8 positions agree with TRBD1. The length of the CDR3 is 14 residues. Trimming took 3 bases from V and 9 from J; bases not matched to a gene: 8. CDR1 SGDLS and CDR2 YYNGEE come from the germline V gene. The CDR3, as DNA: TGTGCCAGCAGCGAAACGGGACAGGTGGGTGAGCAGTTCTTC. Amino acids: CASSETGQVGEQFF.

This clone has more than one count but fewer than ten. This chain uses TRBV11-2 with TRBJ2-7; possible D gene TRBD2, 6 bases. CDR3 length: 15 amino acids. The V gene lost 3 bases and the J gene lost 4 bases, with 16 bases spanning the gap. The germline gives CDR1 SGHAT, CDR2 FQNNGV. DNA of the CDR3: TGTGCCAGCAGCTTTAGGGGTAGCGGCCCTTACGAGCAGTACTTC. This gives the protein CASSFRGSGPYEQYF.

This clone has just one count. The chain is built from TRBV28 and TRBJ1-5; TRBD1 is a possible D gene (5 bases). The CDR3 is made up of 12 amino acids. Trimming removed 3 bases from V and 9 bases from J, with 9 bases in between. CDR1 is MDHEN and CDR2 is SYDVKM in the germline V gene. CDR3 amino acids: CASSLAGGPQHF. The CDR3 DNA is TGTGCCAGCAGTTTGGCGGGGGGGCCCCAGCATTTT.

The CDR3 reads CASSLARLQGSRGTIYF. The CDR3 nucleotides are TGTGCCAGCAGCTTAGCGCGTCTACAGGGGTCGAGGGGCACCATATATTTT. The chain recombines TRBV7-2 with TRBJ1-3, with 7 bases lining up with TRBD1. V shed 0 bases and J 9 bases; nucleotides not matched to a gene: 14. The CDR3 has 17 residues. Germline V gene sequence: CDR1 SGHTA, CDR2 FQGNSA.

The chain joins TRBV4-3 to TRBJ1-4; 9 bases agree with TRBD1. V dropped 1 base and J dropped 8; count of bases not matched to a gene: 5. The CDR3 is 15 residues long. CDR1 and CDR2 (germline): LGHNA, YSLEER. CDR3 DNA sequence: TGCGCCAGCAGCCAAGGGACAGGGGTTTTAGAAAAACTGTTTTTT. Translation: CASSQGTGVLEKLFF.

This chain uses TRBV4-1 with TRBJ2-5; TRBD2 matches at 8 bases. The DNA end lines up better with TRBJ2-7; the J call may be wrong. CDR3 length: 15 amino acids. Germline V gene lookup returns CDR1 MGHRA and CDR2 YSYEKL. The CDR3, as DNA: TGCGCCAGCAGCCCTGGAGGCCGCGGGAGGTACGAGCAGTACTTC. Its translation is CASSPGGRGRYEQYF.

The chain is built from TRBV10-3 and TRBJ2-7; possible D gene TRBD2, 5 bases. The ends were cut back, 6 bases at V and 6 bases at J, with 9 bases in the middle. Germline values: CDR1 ENHRY, CDR2 SYGVKD. The CDR3 has 11 residues. The CDR3 region is CAIRYGVEQYF. Here the CDR3 DNA reads TGTGCCATCAGGTACGGGGTCGAGCAGTACTTC.

The chain links TRBV7-2 to TRBJ1-2; a possible D gene is TRBD1 (5 bases). Germline CDR1 is SGHTA and CDR2 is FQGNSA. The germline V and J ends were trimmed by 5 bases and 1 base, with 17 bases remaining between them. This CDR3 region has 16 residues. The CDR3 DNA is TGTGCCAGCAGCACAGGTGGGGAAGTACATAACTATGGCTACACCTTC. As protein: CASSTGGEVHNYGYTF.